The sequence of this TCR beta chain was determined in a study of cytotoxic CD8 clonotypes in ibrutinib-treated CLL. Germline V lookup: CDR1 LNHNV, CDR2 YYDKDF (reference sequence). CDR3 size: 18 residues. The V end lost 0 bases, the J end lost 1 base, and 18 bases lay between the germline ends. TCRdb's table, derived via immunoSEQ multiplex PCR, lists solely in-frame clones and lacks some. This sample has tens of thousands of clones; under 75% occur once, and the top ten carry 13%. This clone was detected a few times. The sequence was collected from a human donor with chronic lymphocytic leukemia. Sequenced material: PBMCs, taken after 12 months of ibrutinib treatment. V gene TRBV15 combines with J gene TRBJ1-2; the D gene is possibly TRBD1 (6 bases). The CDR3 sequence: CATSRDLAGVLNNYGYTF. Written as DNA, the CDR3 is TGTGCCACCAGCAGAGATCTGGCAGGGGTCCTGAATAACTATGGCTACACCTTC.